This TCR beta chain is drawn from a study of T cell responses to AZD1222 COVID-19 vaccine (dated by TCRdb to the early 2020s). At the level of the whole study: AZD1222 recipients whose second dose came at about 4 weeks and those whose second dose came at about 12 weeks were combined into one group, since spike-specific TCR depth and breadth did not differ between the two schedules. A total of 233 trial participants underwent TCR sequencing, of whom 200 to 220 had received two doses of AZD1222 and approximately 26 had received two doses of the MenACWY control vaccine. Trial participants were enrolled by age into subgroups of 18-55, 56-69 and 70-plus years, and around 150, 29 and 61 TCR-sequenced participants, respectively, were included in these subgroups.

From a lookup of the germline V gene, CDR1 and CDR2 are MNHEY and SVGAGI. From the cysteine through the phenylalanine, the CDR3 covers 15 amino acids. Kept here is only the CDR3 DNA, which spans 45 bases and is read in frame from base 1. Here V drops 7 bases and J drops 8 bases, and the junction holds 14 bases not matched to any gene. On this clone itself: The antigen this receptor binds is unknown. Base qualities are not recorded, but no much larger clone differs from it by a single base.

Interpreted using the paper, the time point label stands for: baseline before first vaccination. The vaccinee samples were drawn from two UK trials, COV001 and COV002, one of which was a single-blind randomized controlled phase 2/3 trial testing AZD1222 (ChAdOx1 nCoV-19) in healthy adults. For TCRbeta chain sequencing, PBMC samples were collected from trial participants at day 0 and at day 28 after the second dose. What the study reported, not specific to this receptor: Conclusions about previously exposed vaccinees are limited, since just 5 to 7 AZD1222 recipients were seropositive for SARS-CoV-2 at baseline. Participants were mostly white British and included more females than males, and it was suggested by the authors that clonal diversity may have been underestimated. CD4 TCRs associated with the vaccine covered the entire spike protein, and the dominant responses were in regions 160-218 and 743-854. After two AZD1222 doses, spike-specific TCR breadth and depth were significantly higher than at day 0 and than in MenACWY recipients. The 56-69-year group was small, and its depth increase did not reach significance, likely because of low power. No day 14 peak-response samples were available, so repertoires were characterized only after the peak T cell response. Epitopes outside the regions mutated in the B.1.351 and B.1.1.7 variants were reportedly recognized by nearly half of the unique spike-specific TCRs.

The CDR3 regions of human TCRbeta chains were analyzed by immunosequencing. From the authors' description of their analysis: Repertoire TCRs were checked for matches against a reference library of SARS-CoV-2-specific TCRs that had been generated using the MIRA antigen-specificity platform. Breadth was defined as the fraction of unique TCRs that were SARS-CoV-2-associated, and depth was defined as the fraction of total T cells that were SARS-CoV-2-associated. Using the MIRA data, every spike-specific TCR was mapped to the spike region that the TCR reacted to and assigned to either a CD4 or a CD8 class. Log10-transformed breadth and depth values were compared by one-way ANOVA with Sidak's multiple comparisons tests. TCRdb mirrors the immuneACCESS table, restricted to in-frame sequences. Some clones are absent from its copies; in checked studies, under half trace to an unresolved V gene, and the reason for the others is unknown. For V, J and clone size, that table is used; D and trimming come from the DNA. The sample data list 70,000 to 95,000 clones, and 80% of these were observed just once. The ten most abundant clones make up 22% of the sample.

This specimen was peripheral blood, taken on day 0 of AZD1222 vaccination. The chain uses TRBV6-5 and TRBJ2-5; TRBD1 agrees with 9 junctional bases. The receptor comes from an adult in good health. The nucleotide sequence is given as TGTGCCAGCACGAAAGGTGGGACAGGGCGGGAAACCCAGTACTTC. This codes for CASTKGGTGRETQYF.